This entry features one T cell receptor beta chain sequence. These data are taken from a study of cytomegalovirus exposure and HLA in healthy donors. Use of 60 Vbeta and 13 Jbeta primers characterized the PCR. Profiling relied on immunoSEQ multiplex PCR, and the TCRdb table lists in-frame clones only, not all of them. The repertoire holds 63,000 or so clones, with approximately 71% as singletons. The V end lost 3 bases, the J end lost 10 bases, and 15 bases lay between the germline ends. CDR1 is KGHSH, CDR2 LQKENI, per germline. This CDR3 comprises 14 residues. The TCR was taken from a man between 45 and 60 years old in good health and CMV-seronegative. Material for sequencing was PBMCs. V and J are TRBV18 and TRBJ2-2, with a tentative D call TRBD1 (5 bases). CDR3 in amino acids: CASSPDRGMEELFF. DNA for the CDR3: TGTGCCAGCTCACCTGACAGAGGAATGGAGGAGCTGTTTTTT.